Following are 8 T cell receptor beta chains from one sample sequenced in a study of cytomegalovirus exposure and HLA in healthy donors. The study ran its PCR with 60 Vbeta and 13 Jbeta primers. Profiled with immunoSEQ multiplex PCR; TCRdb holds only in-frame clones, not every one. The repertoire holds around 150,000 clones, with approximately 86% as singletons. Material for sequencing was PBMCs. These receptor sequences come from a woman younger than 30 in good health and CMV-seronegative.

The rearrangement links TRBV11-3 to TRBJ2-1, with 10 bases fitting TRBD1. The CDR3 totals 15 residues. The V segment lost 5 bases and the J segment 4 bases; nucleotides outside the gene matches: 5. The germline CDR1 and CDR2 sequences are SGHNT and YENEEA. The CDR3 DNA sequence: TGTGCCAGCAGCCCGGGACAGGGGTCTTACAATGAGCAGTTCTTC. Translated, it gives CASSPGQGSYNEQFF.

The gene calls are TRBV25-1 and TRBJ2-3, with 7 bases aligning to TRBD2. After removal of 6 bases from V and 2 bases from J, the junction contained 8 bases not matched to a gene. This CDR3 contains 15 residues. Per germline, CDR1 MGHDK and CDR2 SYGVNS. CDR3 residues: CASRGAGRPTDTQYF. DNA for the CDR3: TGTGCCAGCAGGGGAGCGGGGCGCCCCACAGATACGCAGTATTTT.

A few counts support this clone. CDR3 DNA sequence: TGTGCCAGCGGCGACTCTGCAACTAATGAAAAACTGTTTTTT. It translates to CASGDSATNEKLFF. This sequence joins TRBV28 and TRBJ1-4; D uncertain. The CDR3 loop spans 14 amino acids. Germline CDR1 reads MDHEN; CDR2 reads SYDVKM. The germline V and J ends were trimmed by 8 bases and 0 bases, with 10 bases remaining between them.

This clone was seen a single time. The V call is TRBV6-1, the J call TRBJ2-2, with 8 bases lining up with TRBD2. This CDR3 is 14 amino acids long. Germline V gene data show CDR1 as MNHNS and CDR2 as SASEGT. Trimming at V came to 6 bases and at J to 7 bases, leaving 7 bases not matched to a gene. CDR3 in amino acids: CASSGRGWGGELFF. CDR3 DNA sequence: TGTGCCAGCAGCGGGAGGGGATGGGGCGGGGAGCTGTTTTTT.

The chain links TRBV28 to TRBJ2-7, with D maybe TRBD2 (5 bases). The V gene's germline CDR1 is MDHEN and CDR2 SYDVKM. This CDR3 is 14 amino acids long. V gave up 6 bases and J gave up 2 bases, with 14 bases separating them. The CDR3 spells CASSGDLPTYEQYF. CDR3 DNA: TGTGCCAGCAGCGGGGATCTTCCAACCTACGAGCAGTACTTC.

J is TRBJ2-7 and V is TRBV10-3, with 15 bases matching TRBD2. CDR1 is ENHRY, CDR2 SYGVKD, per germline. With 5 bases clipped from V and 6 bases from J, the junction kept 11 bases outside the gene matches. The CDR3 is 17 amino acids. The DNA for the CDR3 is TGTGCCATCAGTCCGGGACTAGCGGGAGGTTTGGGATCCGAGCAGTACTTC. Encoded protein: CAISPGLAGGLGSEQYF.

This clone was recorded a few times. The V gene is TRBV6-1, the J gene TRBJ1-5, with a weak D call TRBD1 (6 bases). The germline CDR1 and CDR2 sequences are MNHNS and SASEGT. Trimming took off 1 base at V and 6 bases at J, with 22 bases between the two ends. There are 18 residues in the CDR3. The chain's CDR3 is CASSEEAGGGSAFQPQHF. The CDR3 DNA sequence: TGTGCCAGCAGTGAAGAGGCGGGGGGCGGTTCTGCTTTTCAGCCCCAGCATTTT.

The CDR3 DNA is TGTGCCAGCAGCTTGGTTCGGGGGTGGAATGAGCAGTTCTTC. Translation: CASSLVRGWNEQFF. This sequence joins TRBV5-6 and TRBJ2-1; tentatively, D is TRBD2 (6 bases). Trimming took off 0 bases at V and 7 bases at J, with 11 bases between the two ends. CDR1 and CDR2 from the germline V gene are SGHDT and YYEEEE. This CDR3 spans 14 amino acids.